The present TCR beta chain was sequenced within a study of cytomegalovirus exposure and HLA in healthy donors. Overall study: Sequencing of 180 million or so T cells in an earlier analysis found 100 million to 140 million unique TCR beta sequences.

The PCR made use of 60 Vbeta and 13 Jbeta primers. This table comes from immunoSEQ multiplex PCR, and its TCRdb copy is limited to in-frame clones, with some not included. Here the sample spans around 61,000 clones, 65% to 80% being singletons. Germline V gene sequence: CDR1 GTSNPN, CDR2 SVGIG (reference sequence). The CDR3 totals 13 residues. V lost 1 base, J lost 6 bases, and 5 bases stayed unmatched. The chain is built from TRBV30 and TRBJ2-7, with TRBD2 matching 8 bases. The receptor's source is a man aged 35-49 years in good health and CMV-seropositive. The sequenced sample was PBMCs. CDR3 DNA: TGTGCCTGGAGTGGTGGGACTAGAGGCGAGCAGTACTTC. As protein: CAWSGGTRGEQYF. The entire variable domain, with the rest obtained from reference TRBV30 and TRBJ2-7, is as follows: SQTIHQWPATLVQPVGSPLSLECTVEGTSNPNLYWYRQAAGRGLQLLFYSVGIGQISSEVPQNLSASRPQDRQFILSSKKLLLSDSGFYLCAWSGGTRGEQYFGPGTRLTVT.